What follows are 31 T cell receptor beta chains derived from one specimen sequenced in a study of patients and donors after allogeneic stem cell transplantation. TCRdb ran MiXCR on the RT-PCR reads and lists one entry per CDR3 protein. The sample has some 960,000 distinct CDR3 sequences; roughly 17% are singletons. Sequences were obtained from blood, either unsorted or a sorted T cell fraction (not recorded which). The receptor set was obtained from a human donor who was either an allogeneic HSCT recipient or a stem cell or donor lymphocyte infusion donor (not recorded which). It is not recorded whose cells these are; they may come from a transplant donor.

The CDR3 is CASSGGVNEQFF. The CDR3 DNA reads TGTGCCAGCAGCGGAGGGGTCAATGAGCAGTTCTTC. The genes are TRBV9 and TRBJ2-1; D is tentatively TRBD1 or TRBD2 (5 bases each). Deletions cut 3 bases from V and 6 bases from J, with 7 bases between. CDR1 and CDR2 (germline): SGDLS, YYNGEE. CDR3 size: 12 residues.

The CDR3 nucleotides read TGTGCCACCAGTGACCGATCCGGGACACTCTATGGCTACACCTTC. The encoded protein is CATSDRSGTLYGYTF. The chain is built from TRBV24-1 and TRBJ1-2; possible D gene TRBD1, 6 bases. The CDR3 has 15 amino acids. CDR1 is KGHDR and CDR2 is SFDVKD in the germline V gene. Trimming removed 4 bases from V and 4 bases from J, with 15 bases in between.

This clonotype was detected a few times. CDR3 sequence: CSVRDRADYGYTF. CDR3 nucleotide sequence: TGCAGCGTTCGGGACAGGGCTGACTATGGCTACACCTTC. The chain employs TRBV29-1 and TRBJ1-2; 9 bases are a match to TRBD1. CDR1 and CDR2 (germline): SQVTM, ANQGSEA. V dropped 5 bases and J dropped 3; count of bases not matched to a gene: 4. CDR3 size: 13 residues.

This clonotype was seen a few times. This chain joins TRBV24-1 and TRBJ2-1, with 9 bases fitting TRBD2. CDR1 and CDR2 (germline): KGHDR, SFDVKD. The length of the CDR3 is 17 residues. V was clipped by 0 bases and J by 6 bases; unmatched bases: 8. The CDR3: CATSDLGSGLASNEQFF. In nucleotides, the CDR3 is TGTGCCACCAGTGATTTGGGGTCGGGACTAGCCTCCAATGAGCAGTTCTTC.

The V gene is TRBV24-1, the J gene TRBJ2-5, with TRBD2 identical over 8 bases. Germline V gene data show CDR1 as KGHDR and CDR2 as SFDVKD. V shed 4 bases, J shed 4 bases, and the junction held 1 base outside the gene matches. The CDR3 sequence is 13 residues long. The CDR3 nucleotides read TGTGCCACCAGTGACGGGACTAGAGAGACCCAGTACTTC. It yields the protein CATSDGTRETQYF.

The chain uses TRBV5-1 and TRBJ2-1, with no clear D. Trimming removed 2 bases from V and 10 bases from J, with 7 bases in between. The CDR3 is 11 amino acids. Germline CDR1 SGHRS, CDR2 YFSETQ. Here the CDR3 DNA reads TGCGCCAGCAGCTTTAGGCAGGAGCAGTTCTTC. Translating it yields CASSFRQEQFF.

The chain has TRBV7-8 and TRBJ1-1, with 8 positions matching TRBD1. The CDR3 spans 16 residues. Germline CDR1 SGHVS, CDR2 FQNEAQ. Trimming cost V 6 bases and J 4 bases; bases outside gene matches: 13. The CDR3 DNA follows: TGTGCCAGCAGGCGTACCTTTCAGGGGGCCGGCACTGAAGCTTTCTTT. This encodes CASRRTFQGAGTEAFF.

The genes are TRBV5-1 and TRBJ2-3; D is ambiguous. Germline V gene data show CDR1 as SGHRS and CDR2 as YFSETQ. The CDR3 covers 12 residues. Trimming removed 5 bases at V and 4 bases at J, with 8 bases between. The CDR3 DNA sequence: TGCGCCAGCAGGGTCTCTCCAGATACGCAGTATTTT. It translates to CASRVSPDTQYF.

The rearrangement joins TRBV20-1 to TRBJ2-1; 7 positions agree with TRBD1. The CDR3 contains 15 residues. The germline V gene encodes CDR1 DFQATT and CDR2 SNEGSKA (reference sequence). V shed 2 bases and J 8 bases; nucleotides not matched to a gene: 12. The CDR3 protein is CSARLPLTGPDEQFF. CDR3 nucleotide sequence: TGCAGTGCTAGACTCCCCCTGACAGGGCCAGATGAGCAGTTCTTC.

The CDR3 region is CASSQREAKNIQYF. For the CDR3, the DNA is TGTGCCAGCAGCCAAAGGGAAGCCAAAAACATTCAGTACTTC. This chain connects TRBV3-1 to TRBJ2-4, with unresolved D. Between the trimmed V and J ends, which lost 2 bases and 0 bases, there was a span of 5 bases. Germline V gene data show CDR1 as LGHDT and CDR2 as YNNKEL (reference sequence). The CDR3 has 14 residues.

The chain combines TRBV20-1 with TRBJ2-5; TRBD2 matches at 7 bases. There are 13 residues in the CDR3. Unmatched junction bases numbered 4, after V lost 5 bases and J lost 1 base. CDR1 and CDR2 (germline): DFQATT, SNEGSKA (reference sequence). In DNA, the CDR3 is TGCAGTGCTCGAAGACTAGCCCAAGAGACCCAGTACTTC. Translated, it gives CSARRLAQETQYF.

This clonotype has more than one count but fewer than ten. The chain carries TRBV4-2 and TRBJ2-1, with D perhaps matching TRBD2 (6 bases). V was clipped by 1 base and J by 1 base, with 14 bases between them. This CDR3 spans 17 amino acids. CDR1 is LGHNA and CDR2 is YNFKEQ in the germline V gene. In DNA form, the CDR3 reads TGTGCCAGCAGCCAAGTCAGAGGGGACTCATCCTACAATGAGCAGTTCTTC. Translating it yields CASSQVRGDSSYNEQFF.

The table lists this clonotype with a few counts. This chain joins TRBV3-1 and TRBJ1-1; D ambiguous. V was cut by 0 bases and J by 1 base, with 6 bases left in between. Germline V CDR1 and CDR2: LGHDT, YNNKEL (reference sequence). This CDR3 comprises 14 residues. Here the CDR3 reads CASSQERPNTEAFF. For the CDR3, the DNA is TGTGCCAGCAGCCAAGAACGGCCGAACACTGAAGCTTTCTTT. Based on the CDR3 plus reference TRBV3-1 and TRBJ1-1, the full variable domain is DTAVSQTPKYLVTQMGNDKSIKCEQNLGHDTMYWYKQDSKKFLKIMFSYNNKELIINETVPNRFSPKSPDKAHLNLHINSLELGDSAVYFCASSQERPNTEAFFGQGTRLTVV.

This clonotype was observed a handful of times. The rearrangement links TRBV3-1 to TRBJ1-1; unclear D gene. V was clipped by 4 bases and J by 1 base, with 16 bases between them. The CDR3 has 16 amino acids. Germline CDR1 and CDR2: LGHDT and YNNKEL (reference sequence). For the CDR3, the DNA is TGTGCCAGCAGCCCATTACTCCCGACGGGGAACACTGAAGCTTTCTTT. Its translation: CASSPLLPTGNTEAFF.

The chain uses TRBV18 and TRBJ2-5, with TRBD2 matching over 7 bases. V dropped 3 bases and J dropped 1; count of bases not matched to a gene: 8. Germline CDR1 KGHSH, CDR2 LQKENI. The CDR3 contains 16 residues. CDR3 sequence reads: CASSPRLATAQETQYF. The CDR3 coding sequence is TGTGCCAGCTCACCCCGACTAGCTACCGCCCAAGAGACCCAGTACTTC.

There are many counts of this clonotype. The chain links TRBV12-3 or TRBV12-4 to TRBJ2-2, with 9 nucleotides matching TRBD2. The CDR3 is 16 amino acids. Losses at the gene ends were 5 bases for V and 5 bases for J; bases not matched to a gene: 9. The CDR3 DNA is TGTGCCAGCAGTCCCAATAGCGGGAGCGGGACCGGGGAGCTGTTTTTT. Translating gives CASSPNSGSGTGELFF.

This clonotype was counted between two and nine times. The V gene is TRBV11-2, the J gene TRBJ2-7; D is unclear. CDR3 size: 14 residues. CDR1 SGHAT and CDR2 FQNNGV come from the germline V gene. V was clipped by 10 bases and J by 0 bases, with 16 bases between them. The CDR3 DNA reads TGTGCCACCTCCCCTTTGCGCAACTCCTACGAGCAGTACTTC. Protein sequence: CATSPLRNSYEQYF. Variable domain in full (rest from reference TRBV11-2 and TRBJ2-7): EAGVAQSPRYKIIEKRQSVAFWCNPISGHATLYWYQQILGQGPKLLIQFQNNGVVDDSQLPKDRFSAERLKGVDSTLKIQPAKLEDSAVYLCATSPLRNSYEQYFGPGTRLTVT.

The J gene is TRBJ1-1, the V gene TRBV2, with 7 bases matching TRBD1. Germline V gene lookup returns CDR1 SNHLY and CDR2 FYNNEI. The CDR3 totals 16 residues. V dropped 6 bases and J dropped 3; count of bases not matched to a gene: 13. CDR3 in amino acids: CASSRSGSRGDTEAFF. The CDR3 bases are TGTGCCAGCAGCCGTTCAGGCAGCAGGGGGGACACTGAAGCTTTCTTT.

This clonotype was observed a single time. The rearrangement links TRBV20-1 to TRBJ1-6, with D unclear. The CDR3 is 16 amino acids. Germline V CDR1 and CDR2: DFQATT, SNEGSKA (reference sequence). V dropped 0 bases and J dropped 5 bases, with 14 bases sitting between them. The CDR3 region is CSARDVEAVNNSPLHF. In nucleotides, the CDR3 is TGCAGTGCTAGAGATGTCGAGGCAGTAAATAATTCACCCCTCCACTTT.

This clonotype was counted a few times. The chain recombines TRBV20-1 with TRBJ2-3; D gene ambiguous. CDR3 size: 14 residues. The germline CDR1 and CDR2 sequences are DFQATT and SNEGSKA (reference sequence). With 3 bases removed from V and 0 bases from J, the gap between germline ends came to 10 bases. The DNA for the CDR3 is TGCAGTGCTAGGCTAAACCCTAGCACAGATACGCAGTATTTT. Translating it yields CSARLNPSTDTQYF.

This chain uses TRBV4-1 with TRBJ2-1; 9 nucleotides line up with TRBD2. The CDR3 length is 16 residues. The V and J ends lost 1 base and 6 bases, in that order; junction bases with no gene match: 7. The germline V gene has CDR1 MGHRA and CDR2 YSYEKL. The CDR3 protein is CASSQGQRTSVNEQFF. The CDR3 DNA is TGCGCCAGCAGCCAAGGGCAGCGGACTAGCGTCAATGAGCAGTTCTTC.

This clonotype occurred a few times. V and J are TRBV4-1 and TRBJ2-5; 9 positions agree with TRBD2. The J segment lost 5 bases and the V segment lost 0 bases, leaving 7 bases of the junction unmatched. This CDR3 is built from 16 residues. The germline V gene has CDR1 MGHRA and CDR2 YSYEKL. CDR3 sequence: CASSQDGSGSWETQYF. CDR3 DNA: TGCGCCAGCAGCCAAGATGGTAGCGGGAGTTGGGAGACCCAGTACTTC.

The V gene is TRBV20-1, the J gene TRBJ2-5; 8 bases are a match to TRBD1. CDR3 length: 15 residues. Germline V gene sequence: CDR1 DFQATT, CDR2 SNEGSKA (reference sequence). The ends lost 5 bases at V and 2 bases at J; junction bases unmatched: 10. CDR3 loop: CSAPGQGLPQETQYF. The CDR3 coding sequence is TGCAGTGCTCCCGGACAGGGATTGCCTCAAGAGACCCAGTACTTC.

DNA of the CDR3: TGCGCCAGCAGCTTGGCGCAGGGGAGCACAGATACGCAGTATTTT. Its protein product is CASSLAQGSTDTQYF. The chain employs TRBV5-1 and TRBJ2-3; maybe TRBD1 (6 bases). The CDR3 is made up of 15 amino acids. Per germline, CDR1 SGHRS and CDR2 YFSETQ. Trimming took off 0 bases at V and 0 bases at J, with 8 bases between the two ends.

The chain recombines TRBV3-1 with TRBJ1-1; D gene unclear. The CDR3 contains 17 residues. Trimming took off 0 bases at V and 1 base at J, with 15 bases between the two ends. Germline lookup yields CDR1 LGHDT and CDR2 YNNKEL (reference sequence). The CDR3 nucleotides read TGTGCCAGCAGCCAAGATCGCCTGGCCGTGGAGAACACTGAAGCTTTCTTT. Its protein product is CASSQDRLAVENTEAFF.

The sample holds a few counts of this clonotype. The V call is TRBV4-2, the J call TRBJ2-1; D gene ambiguous. The CDR3 is made up of 17 amino acids. Trimming stripped 1 base from V and 4 bases from J, with 17 bases between. Germline V gives CDR1 LGHNA, CDR2 YNFKEQ. This chain's CDR3 is CASSQVVKDSVYNEQFF. CDR3 bases: TGTGCCAGCAGCCAAGTGGTAAAGGATTCAGTTTACAATGAGCAGTTCTTC.

In this sample, this clonotype turned up many times. Mismatch with germline at one junction end may stem from a read error. The chain is built from TRBV4-3 and TRBJ2-7; TRBD1 agrees at 7 bases. Germline CDR1 reads LGHNA; CDR2 reads YSLEER. This CDR3 region has 13 residues. DNA for the CDR3: TGCGCCAGCAGCCAGGATTACAGGGGAGAGTTTTGGTTC. This gives the protein CASSQDYRGEFWF.

In this sample, this clonotype turned up a few times. The chain is built from TRBV12-3 or TRBV12-4 and TRBJ2-1, with TRBD1 identical over 8 bases. Trimming cost V 4 bases and J 7 bases; bases outside gene matches: 9. The CDR3 covers 15 residues. In DNA, the CDR3 is TGTGCCAGCAGTTCTGGACAGGGATCCTCTAATGAGCAGTTCTTC. It is translated as CASSSGQGSSNEQFF.

The V and J genes are TRBV5-6 and TRBJ2-5, with 10 bases aligning to TRBD1. This CDR3 has 14 amino acids. CDR1 is SGHDT and CDR2 is YYEEEE in the germline V gene. J was trimmed by 9 bases and V by 4 bases; bases with no gene match: 9. The CDR3 region has the DNA TGTGCCAGCAGCGTCCCGGGACAGGGGACGTCCCAGTACTTC. Translating it yields CASSVPGQGTSQYF.

The genes are TRBV11-2 and TRBJ1-1; D ambiguous. Germline V gene lookup returns CDR1 SGHAT and CDR2 FQNNGV. V lost 0 bases to trimming and J lost 5 bases, with 13 bases between them. The length of the CDR3 is 15 residues. For the CDR3, the DNA is TGTGCCAGCAGCTTAGAGCCGGTCGAGAAAACTGAAGCTTTCTTT. Translation: CASSLEPVEKTEAFF.

This clonotype showed up just a few times. The chain has TRBV27 and TRBJ2-4; TRBD1 matches 7 bases. The V gene end was trimmed by 6 bases and the J gene end by 0 bases; junction bases not matched to a gene: 5. This CDR3 has 15 residues. Germline CDR1 reads MNHEY; CDR2 reads SMNVEV (reference sequence). The CDR3 is CASRGGLLAKNIQYF. In DNA, the CDR3 is TGTGCCAGCAGAGGGGGCCTGTTAGCCAAAAACATTCAGTACTTC.